One sample yielded the 27 T cell receptor beta chains listed below, sequenced in a study of blood T cells in healthy people across ages. The use of a sample-barcoded 5' primer and a J-beta primer mix characterized a second PCR of roughly 6 to 12 cycles. TCRdb reprocessed the 5' RACE reads via MiXCR and lists one record per CDR3 protein. Here the sample spans 550,000 to 700,000 distinct CDR3 sequences, 27% being singletons. Sequencing was carried out using blood. The origin of the receptors is a woman in her sixties or seventies in good health.

For this clonotype: A read error may account for a junction end that differs from germline. The CDR3 sequence: CTSSLGTGYGYTF. DNA for the CDR3: TGCACCAGCAGCTTGGGGACGGGTTATGGCTACACCTTC. The rearrangement joins TRBV5-1 to TRBJ1-2, with D tentatively TRBD1 (5 bases). The CDR3 is 13 residues long. CDR1 SGHRS and CDR2 YFSETQ come from the germline V gene.

V is TRBV29-1 and J is TRBJ2-7; D unresolved. This CDR3 spans 12 amino acids. Germline values: CDR1 SQVTM, CDR2 ANQGSEA. V dropped 4 bases and J dropped 5 bases, with 12 bases sitting between them. This CDR3 is CSVVAVHNEQYF. The CDR3 nucleotides read TGCAGCGTTGTGGCAGTCCACAACGAGCAGTACTTC.

The chain combines TRBV7-2 with TRBJ2-5; the match to TRBD1 covers 9 bases. The J call is uncertain, as TRBJ2-7 better fits the DNA end. This CDR3 is 14 amino acids long. Germline lookup yields CDR1 SGHTA and CDR2 FQGNSA. Here the CDR3 reads CASSRPTGGYEQYF. CDR3 in DNA: TGTGCCAGCAGCCGACCGACAGGGGGGTACGAGCAGTACTTC.

The rearrangement uses TRBV4-1 and TRBJ1-5; TRBD1 aligns across 10 bases. V was clipped by 4 bases and J by 3 bases; unmatched bases: 9. This CDR3 spans 17 amino acids. Germline V CDR1 and CDR2: MGHRA, YSYEKL. The CDR3 coding sequence is TGCGCCAGCAGCCCCCTTCAGGGGACAGGGGACAATCAGCCCCAGCATTTT. It yields the protein CASSPLQGTGDNQPQHF.

The V call is TRBV4-3, the J call TRBJ1-1; no reliable D call. The CDR3 is 13 residues long. Trimming removed 5 bases at V and 8 bases at J, with 15 bases between. Germline V gene data show CDR1 as LGHNA and CDR2 as YSLEER. The CDR3 protein is CASSGQPGWEAFF. The CDR3, as DNA: TGCGCCAGCAGCGGGCAGCCCGGGTGGGAAGCTTTCTTT.

The rearrangement links TRBV2 to TRBJ1-4; D is perhaps TRBD1 (6 bases). Germline-derived CDR1 and CDR2 are SNHLY and FYNNEI. V gave up 3 bases and J gave up 7 bases, with 12 bases separating them. CDR3 size: 14 residues. CDR3 sequence: CASSDRGGREKLFF. CDR3 DNA sequence: TGTGCCAGCAGTGATAGAGGGGGGCGTGAAAAACTGTTTTTT.

Turning to this clonotype: This clone may be a read error of a much larger clone one base away. The rearrangement joins TRBV20-1 to TRBJ2-5; 13 bases align to TRBD2. Germline V lookup: CDR1 DFQATT, CDR2 SNEGSKA (reference sequence). The CDR3 is 18 amino acids. The V and J ends lost 0 bases and 4 bases, in that order; junction bases with no gene match: 11. The CDR3 spells CSARDLLAGGPSGETQYF. CDR3 in DNA: TGCAGTGCTAGAGACTTACTAGCGGGGGGGCCGAGTGGAGAGACCCAGTACTTC.

This clonotype was seen a few times. J is TRBJ2-3 and V is TRBV4-2; D might be TRBD2 (8 bases). The V gene lost 0 bases and the J gene lost 4 bases, with 23 bases spanning the gap. The CDR3 is made up of 19 amino acids. CDR1 and CDR2 from the germline V gene are LGHNA and YNFKEQ. CDR3 loop: CASSQDPISSGDRSDTQYF. CDR3 coding DNA: TGTGCCAGCAGCCAAGATCCTATTAGTAGCGGGGACAGATCAGATACGCAGTATTTT.

The genes are TRBV11-2 and TRBJ1-3; 9 positions match TRBD1. CDR3 length: 15 amino acids. V lost 5 bases to trimming and J lost 4 bases; unmatched junction nucleotides: 6. CDR1 is SGHAT and CDR2 is FQNNGV in the germline V gene. CDR3 nucleotide sequence: TGTGCCAGCAGCCCCCGACAGGGGGTGGGAAACACCATATATTTT. Protein: CASSPRQGVGNTIYF.

This clonotype showed up just once. V and J are TRBV7-2 and TRBJ1-4; the D gene is possibly TRBD1 (5 bases). Trimming took off 5 bases at V and 8 bases at J, with 12 bases between the two ends. This CDR3 spans 13 amino acids. Germline V gene sequence: CDR1 SGHTA, CDR2 FQGNSA. The CDR3 nucleotides are TGTGCCAGCAGCACCTCCTCAGGGGAAAAACTGTTTTTT. Protein product: CASSTSSGEKLFF. Full variable domain (outside the CDR3, taken from reference TRBV7-2 and TRBJ1-4): GAGVSQSPSNKVTEKGKDVELRCDPISGHTALYWYRQSLGQGLEFLIYFQGNSAPDKSGLPSDRFSAERTGGSVSTLTIQRTQQEDSAVYLCASSTSSGEKLFFGSGTQLSVL.

The CDR3 coding sequence is TGCAGTGCCTCACCCTCTCTCTACGAGCAGTACTTC. It yields the protein CSASPSLYEQYF. V is TRBV20-1 and J is TRBJ2-7; no clear D gene. CDR1 and CDR2 from the germline V gene are DFQATT and SNEGSKA (reference sequence). This CDR3 comprises 12 residues. Deletions cut 6 bases from V and 3 bases from J, with 12 bases between.

This clonotype was counted only a few times. The V gene is TRBV7-2, the J gene TRBJ2-5, with TRBD1 matching 8 bases. TRBJ2-1 matches the DNA end more closely, so the J call is doubtful. Germline lookup yields CDR1 SGHTA and CDR2 FQGNSA. The CDR3 sequence is 15 residues long. CDR3 sequence (DNA): TGTGCCAGCACCCCGAGGACAGGGTGGGGAAATGAGCAGTTCTTC. As protein: CASTPRTGWGNEQFF.

This chain connects TRBV9 to TRBJ1-1, with 7 nucleotides matching TRBD1. J lost 6 bases, V lost 2 bases, and 7 bases had no gene match. The CDR3 covers 14 residues. The V gene's germline CDR1 is SGDLS and CDR2 YYNGEE. The CDR3 protein is CASSVDTGVSEAFF. CDR3 sequence (DNA): TGTGCCAGCAGCGTGGATACAGGGGTATCTGAAGCTTTCTTT. Together with reference TRBV9 and TRBJ1-1, the CDR3 gives the full variable domain: DSGVTQTPKHLITATGQRVTLRCSPRSGDLSVYWYQQSLDQGLQFLIQYYNGEERAKGNILERFSAQQFPDLHSELNLSSLELGDSALYFCASSVDTGVSEAFFGQGTRLTVV.

The chain carries TRBV7-9 and TRBJ2-3; D possibly matches TRBD1 or TRBD2 (5 bases each). The CDR3 totals 15 residues. Germline V gives CDR1 SEHNR, CDR2 FQNEAQ (reference sequence). Deletions cut 1 base from V and 4 bases from J, with 12 bases between. This chain's CDR3 is CASSLGPGRADTQYF. The CDR3 DNA reads TGTGCCAGCAGCTTAGGTCCGGGACGCGCAGATACGCAGTATTTT.

Here the CDR3 DNA reads TGTGCCAGCAGCCCCGCACTAGCGGTTCAGTATGAGCAGTTCTTC. Its translation: CASSPALAVQYEQFF. This chain uses TRBV6-6 with TRBJ2-1, with TRBD2 matching 8 bases. Germline loops: CDR1 MNHNY, CDR2 SVGAGI (reference sequence). The CDR3 is 15 residues long. V shed 6 bases and J 8 bases; nucleotides not matched to a gene: 12.

The chain employs TRBV20-1 and TRBJ2-1, with a weak D call TRBD2 (6 bases). The CDR3 is made up of 16 amino acids. The V gene's germline CDR1 is DFQATT and CDR2 SNEGSKA (reference sequence). V was trimmed by 0 bases and J by 3 bases, leaving 15 bases between them. The CDR3 DNA follows: TGCAGTGCTAGAGATCCAGCGGGCACCTTCTACAATGAGCAGTTCTTC. This encodes CSARDPAGTFYNEQFF.

This clonotype was picked up a small number of times. This sequence joins TRBV7-2 and TRBJ1-2; D possibly corresponds to TRBD1 (5 bases). With 5 bases removed from V and 6 bases from J, the gap between germline ends came to 19 bases. This CDR3 has 15 amino acids. CDR1 is SGHTA, CDR2 FQGNSA, per germline. The CDR3 spells CASSRDVGRGDGYTF. In DNA, the CDR3 is TGTGCCAGCAGCCGTGACGTGGGCCGGGGGGATGGCTACACCTTC.

This clonotype was observed a handful of times. This chain joins TRBV20-1 and TRBJ1-1; unclear D gene. The V gene lost 6 bases and the J gene lost 6 bases, with 11 bases spanning the gap. The CDR3 runs 11 residues. Germline V gives CDR1 DFQATT, CDR2 SNEGSKA (reference sequence). The CDR3 bases are TGCAGTGCCCTGACCGGGGCTGAAGCTTTCTTT. It yields the protein CSALTGAEAFF.

This clonotype came up a few times. This chain uses TRBV5-1 with TRBJ1-1, with TRBD1 matching over 8 bases. Trimming at V came to 4 bases and at J to 0 bases, leaving 11 bases not matched to a gene. CDR1 and CDR2 from the germline V gene are SGHRS and YFSETQ. CDR3 length: 17 amino acids. CDR3 nucleotides: TGCGCCAGCAGCCGAAGGAGACAGGGGACCATGAACACTGAAGCTTTCTTT. Translated, it gives CASSRRRQGTMNTEAFF. The full variable domain, rest sourced from reference TRBV5-1 and TRBJ1-1, is KAGVTQTPRYLIKTRGQQVTLSCSPISGHRSVSWYQQTPGQGLQFLFEYFSETQRNKGNFPGRFSGRQFSNSRSEMNVSTLELGDSALYLCASSRRRQGTMNTEAFFGQGTRLTVV.

This clonotype was observed a handful of times. V usage is TRBV12-3 or TRBV12-4 and J usage is TRBJ1-5; D uncertain. V was cut by 3 bases and J by 2 bases, with 11 bases left in between. There are 15 residues in the CDR3. CDR3 sequence: CASSFGLQRNQPQHF. CDR3 nucleotide sequence: TGTGCCAGCAGTTTCGGGCTGCAACGCAATCAGCCCCAGCATTTT.

The genes are TRBV6-6 and TRBJ2-5; the match to TRBD1 covers 7 bases. The DNA end lines up better with TRBJ2-7; the J call may be wrong. Germline values: CDR1 MNHNY, CDR2 SVGAGI (reference sequence). The CDR3 covers 12 residues. CDR3 in amino acids: CAAGQAGYEQYF. DNA for the CDR3: TGTGCCGCCGGACAGGCTGGGTACGAGCAGTACTTC.

In regard to this clonotype: At one of its ends the junction is not consistent with the germline gene, which may arise from a read error. CDR3 nucleotide sequence: TGTGCCAGCAGCTTAAGGGCGTCGCAAGAGGCCCAGTACTTC. Translated: CASSLRASQEAQYF. V gene TRBV7-2 combines with J gene TRBJ2-5; the D is unclear. The CDR3 loop spans 14 amino acids. Per the germline V gene, CDR1 is SGHTA and CDR2 is FQGNSA.

This clonotype has a handful of counts. The chain couples TRBV20-1 to TRBJ1-1; TRBD1 matches at 7 bases. The V and J ends lost 6 bases and 4 bases, in that order; junction bases with no gene match: 8. The germline V gene has CDR1 DFQATT and CDR2 SNEGSKA (reference sequence). The CDR3 length is 13 residues. CDR3 sequence: CSARQGGGTEAFF. The CDR3 bases are TGCAGTGCCCGTCAGGGGGGTGGCACTGAAGCTTTCTTT.

V usage is TRBV13 and J usage is TRBJ1-2; D is perhaps TRBD1 (6 bases). From germline, CDR1 is PRHDT and CDR2 FYEKMQ (reference sequence). The CDR3 contains 15 residues. V lost 5 bases and J 2 bases, leaving 15 bases between the germline ends. The CDR3 sequence is CASSPLGTPNYGYTF. In nucleotides, the CDR3 is TGTGCCAGCAGCCCACTGGGGACACCCAACTATGGCTACACCTTC.

This clonotype was recorded a few times. The rearrangement uses TRBV29-1 and TRBJ2-2; maybe TRBD1 (6 bases). CDR1 SQVTM and CDR2 ANQGSEA come from the germline V gene. CDR3 length: 13 residues. Trimming took off 4 bases at V and 6 bases at J, with 12 bases between the two ends. The chain's CDR3 is CSVGLYRAGELFF. Written as DNA, the CDR3 is TGCAGCGTTGGTTTGTACAGGGCCGGGGAGCTGTTTTTT.

About this clonotype itself: This may come from a read error, since a much larger clone is one base off. The chain links TRBV20-1 to TRBJ2-5; 7 bases are shared with TRBD1. Germline assignment: CDR1 DFQATT and CDR2 SNEGSKA (reference sequence). There are 14 residues in the CDR3. The CDR3 is CSASGNRGQETQHF. CDR3 DNA sequence: TGCAGTGCTAGTGGGAACAGGGGCCAAGAGACCCAGCACTTC.

The DNA for the CDR3 is TGTGCCAGCAGAGGGGGGATTCATCAGCCCCAGCATTTT. Its translation: CASRGGIHQPQHF. V usage is TRBV28 and J usage is TRBJ1-5, with D tentatively TRBD1 (6 bases). The CDR3 extends over 13 amino acids. Germline CDR1 is MDHEN and CDR2 is SYDVKM. Trimming removed 6 bases at V and 5 bases at J, with 11 bases between.